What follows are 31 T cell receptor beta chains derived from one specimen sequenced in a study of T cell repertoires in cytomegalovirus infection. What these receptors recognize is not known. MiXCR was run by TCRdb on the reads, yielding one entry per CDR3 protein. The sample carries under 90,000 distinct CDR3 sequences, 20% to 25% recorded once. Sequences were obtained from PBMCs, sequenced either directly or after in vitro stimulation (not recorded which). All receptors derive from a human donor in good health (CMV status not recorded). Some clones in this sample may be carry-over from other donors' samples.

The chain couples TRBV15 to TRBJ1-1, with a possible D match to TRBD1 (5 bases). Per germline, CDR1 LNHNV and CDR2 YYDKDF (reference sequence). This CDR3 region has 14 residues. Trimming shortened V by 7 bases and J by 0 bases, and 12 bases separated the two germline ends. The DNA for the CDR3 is TGTGCCACCACCGCGGGGCGGATGAACACTGAAGCTTTCTTT. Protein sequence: CATTAGRMNTEAFF. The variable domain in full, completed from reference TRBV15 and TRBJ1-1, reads DAMVIQNPRYQVTQFGKPVTLSCSQTLNHNVMYWYQQKSSQAPKLLFHYYDKDFNNEADTPDNFQSRRPNTSFCFLDIRSPGLGDTAMYLCATTAGRMNTEAFFGQGTRLTVV.

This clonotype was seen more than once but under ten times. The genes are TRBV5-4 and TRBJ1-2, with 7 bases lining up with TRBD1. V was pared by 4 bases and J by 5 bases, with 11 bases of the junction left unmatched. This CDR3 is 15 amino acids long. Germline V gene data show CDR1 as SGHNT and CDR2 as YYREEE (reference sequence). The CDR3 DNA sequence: TGTGCCAGCAGCCCTGATGCGGACAGGAGATATGGCTACACCTTC. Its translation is CASSPDADRRYGYTF. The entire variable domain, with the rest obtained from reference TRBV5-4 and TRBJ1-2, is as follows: ETGVTQSPTHLIKTRGQQVTLRCSSQSGHNTVSWYQQALGQGPQFIFQYYREEENGRGNFPPRFSGLQFPNYSSELNVNALELDDSALYLCASSPDADRRYGYTFGSGTRLTVV.

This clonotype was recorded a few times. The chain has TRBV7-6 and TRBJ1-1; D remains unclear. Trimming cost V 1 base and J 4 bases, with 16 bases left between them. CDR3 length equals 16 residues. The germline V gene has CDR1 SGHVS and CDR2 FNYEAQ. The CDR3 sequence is CASSLGFTGQGTEAFF. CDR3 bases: TGTGCCAGCAGCTTAGGTTTTACGGGTCAAGGCACTGAAGCTTTCTTT.

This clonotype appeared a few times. The CDR3 loop reads CASSLTPGGVSRTSVETQYF. The CDR3, as DNA: TGCGCCAGCAGCTTGACCCCAGGGGGGGTGTCAAGGACTAGCGTGGAGACCCAGTACTTC. This chain links TRBV5-1 with TRBJ2-5; 9 nucleotides align to TRBD2. V dropped 1 base and J dropped 5; count of bases not matched to a gene: 21. The CDR3 totals 20 residues. The germline V gene has CDR1 SGHRS and CDR2 YFSETQ.

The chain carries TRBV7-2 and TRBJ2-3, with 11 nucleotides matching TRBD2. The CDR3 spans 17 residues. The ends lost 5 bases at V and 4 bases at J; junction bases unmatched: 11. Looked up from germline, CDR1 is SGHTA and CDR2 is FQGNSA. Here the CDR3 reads CASSPQTSGRRSDTQYF. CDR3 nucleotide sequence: TGTGCCAGCAGCCCCCAAACTAGCGGGAGAAGGTCAGATACGCAGTATTTT.

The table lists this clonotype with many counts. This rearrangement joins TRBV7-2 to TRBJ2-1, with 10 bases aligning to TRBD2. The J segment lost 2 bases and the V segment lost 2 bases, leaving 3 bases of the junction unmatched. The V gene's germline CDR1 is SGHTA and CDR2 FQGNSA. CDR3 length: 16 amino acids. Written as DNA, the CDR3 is TGTGCCAGCAGCTTATCCGGGACTAGCGCCTACAATGAGCAGTTCTTC. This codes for CASSLSGTSAYNEQFF.

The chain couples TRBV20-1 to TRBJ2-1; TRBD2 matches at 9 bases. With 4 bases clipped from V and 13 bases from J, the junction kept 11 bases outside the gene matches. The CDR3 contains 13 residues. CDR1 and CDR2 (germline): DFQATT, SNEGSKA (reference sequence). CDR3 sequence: CSAKPGLAFLQFF. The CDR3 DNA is TGCAGTGCTAAGCCGGGACTAGCTTTCCTCCAGTTCTTC.

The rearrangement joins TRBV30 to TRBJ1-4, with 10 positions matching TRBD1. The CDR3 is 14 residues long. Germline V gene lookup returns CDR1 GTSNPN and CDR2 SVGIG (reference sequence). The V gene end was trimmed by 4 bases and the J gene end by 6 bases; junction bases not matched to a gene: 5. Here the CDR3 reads CAWTADRGDEKLFF. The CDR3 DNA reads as TGTGCCTGGACCGCGGACAGGGGGGATGAAAAACTGTTTTTT.

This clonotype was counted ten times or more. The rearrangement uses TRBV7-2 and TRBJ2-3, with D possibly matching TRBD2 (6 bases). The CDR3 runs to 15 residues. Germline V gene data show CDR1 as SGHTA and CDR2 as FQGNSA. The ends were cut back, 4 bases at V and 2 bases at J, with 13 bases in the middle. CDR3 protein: CASSSWDWPTDTQYF. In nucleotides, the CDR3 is TGTGCCAGCAGCTCTTGGGACTGGCCCACAGATACGCAGTATTTT.

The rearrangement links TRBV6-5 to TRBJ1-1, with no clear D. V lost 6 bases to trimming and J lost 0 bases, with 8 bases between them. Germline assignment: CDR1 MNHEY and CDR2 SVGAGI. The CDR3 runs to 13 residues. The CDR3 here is CASRDAMNTEAFF. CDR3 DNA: TGTGCCAGCAGGGACGCCATGAACACTGAAGCTTTCTTT.

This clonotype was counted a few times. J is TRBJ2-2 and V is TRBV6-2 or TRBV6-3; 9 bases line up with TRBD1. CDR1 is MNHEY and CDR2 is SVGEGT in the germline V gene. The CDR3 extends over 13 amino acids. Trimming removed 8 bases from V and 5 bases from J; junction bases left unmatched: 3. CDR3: CASGQGMTGELFF. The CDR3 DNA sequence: TGTGCCAGCGGACAGGGGATGACCGGGGAGCTGTTTTTT.

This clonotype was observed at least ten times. The CDR3 protein is CASSLKSWGLVDTGELFF. The CDR3 DNA reads TGTGCCAGCAGCTTAAAATCTTGGGGGCTAGTGGACACCGGGGAGCTGTTTTTT. The J gene is TRBJ2-2, the V gene TRBV11-2; D might be TRBD1 (6 bases). This CDR3 comprises 18 residues. Germline V gives CDR1 SGHAT, CDR2 FQNNGV. V was shortened by 2 bases and J by 3 bases, with 19 bases between the two germline ends.

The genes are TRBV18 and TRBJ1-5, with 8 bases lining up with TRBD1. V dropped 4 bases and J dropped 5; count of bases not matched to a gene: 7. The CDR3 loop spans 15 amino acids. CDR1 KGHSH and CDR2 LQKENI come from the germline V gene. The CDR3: CASSRSQGADQPQHF. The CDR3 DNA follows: TGTGCCAGCTCACGTTCGCAGGGGGCCGATCAGCCCCAGCATTTT. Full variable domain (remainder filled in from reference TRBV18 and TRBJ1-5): NAGVMQNPRHLVRRRGQEARLRCSPMKGHSHVYWYRQLPEEGLKFMVYLQKENIIDESGMPKERFSAEFPKEGPSILRIQQVVRGDSAAYFCASSRSQGADQPQHFGDGTRLSIL.

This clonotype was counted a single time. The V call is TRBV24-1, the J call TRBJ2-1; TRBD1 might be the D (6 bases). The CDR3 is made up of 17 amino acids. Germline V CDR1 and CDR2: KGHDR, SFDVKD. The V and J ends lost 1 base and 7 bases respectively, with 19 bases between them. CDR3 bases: TGTGCCACCAGTGATTTTGGGGGCGGAGCGGCGAGGAATGAGCAGTTCTTC. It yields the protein CATSDFGGGAARNEQFF.

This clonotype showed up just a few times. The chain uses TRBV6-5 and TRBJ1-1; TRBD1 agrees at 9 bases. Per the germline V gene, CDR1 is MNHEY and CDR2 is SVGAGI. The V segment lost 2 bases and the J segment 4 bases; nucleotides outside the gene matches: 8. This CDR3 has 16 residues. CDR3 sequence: CASSYQGTGFFTEAFF. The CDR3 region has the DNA TGTGCCAGCAGTTACCAGGGGACAGGGTTTTTCACTGAAGCTTTCTTT.

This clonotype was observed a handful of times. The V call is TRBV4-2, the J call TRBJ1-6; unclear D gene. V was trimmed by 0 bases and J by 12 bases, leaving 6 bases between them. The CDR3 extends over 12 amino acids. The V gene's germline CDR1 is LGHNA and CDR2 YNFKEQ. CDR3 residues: CASSQEWEPLHF. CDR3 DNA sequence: TGTGCCAGCAGCCAAGAATGGGAACCCCTCCACTTT.

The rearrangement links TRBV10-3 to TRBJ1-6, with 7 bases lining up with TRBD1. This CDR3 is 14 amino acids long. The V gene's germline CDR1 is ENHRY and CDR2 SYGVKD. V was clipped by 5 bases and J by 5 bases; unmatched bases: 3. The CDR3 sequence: CAISRDRNNSPLHF. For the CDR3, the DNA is TGTGCCATCAGTAGGGACAGAAATAATTCACCCCTCCACTTT.

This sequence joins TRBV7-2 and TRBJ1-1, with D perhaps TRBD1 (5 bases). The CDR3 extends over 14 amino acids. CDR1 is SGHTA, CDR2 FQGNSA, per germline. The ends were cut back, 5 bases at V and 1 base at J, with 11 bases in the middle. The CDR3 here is CASSLLQGNTEAFF. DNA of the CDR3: TGTGCCAGCAGCCTACTTCAGGGGAACACTGAAGCTTTCTTT.

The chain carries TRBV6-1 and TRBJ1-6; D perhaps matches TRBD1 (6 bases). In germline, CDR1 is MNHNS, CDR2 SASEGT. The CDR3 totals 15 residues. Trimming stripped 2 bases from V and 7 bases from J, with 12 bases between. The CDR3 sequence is CASSETGGWNSPLHF. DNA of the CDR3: TGTGCCAGCAGTGAAACTGGGGGCTGGAATTCACCCCTCCACTTT.

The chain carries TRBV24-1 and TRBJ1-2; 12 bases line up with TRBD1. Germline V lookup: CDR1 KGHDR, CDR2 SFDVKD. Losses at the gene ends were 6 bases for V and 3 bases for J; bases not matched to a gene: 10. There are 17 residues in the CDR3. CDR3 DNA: TGTGCCACCAGTAATACCATGGGACAGGGGGCGGACTATGGCTACACCTTC. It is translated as CATSNTMGQGADYGYTF.

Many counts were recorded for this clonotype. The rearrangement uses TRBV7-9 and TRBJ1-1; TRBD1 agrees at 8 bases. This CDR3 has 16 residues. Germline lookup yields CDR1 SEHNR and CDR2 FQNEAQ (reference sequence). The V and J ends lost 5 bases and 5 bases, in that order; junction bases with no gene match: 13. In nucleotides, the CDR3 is TGTGCCAGCAGCGAGGTAGGGCAGGGGGCGCGAACTGAAGCTTTCTTT. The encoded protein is CASSEVGQGARTEAFF.

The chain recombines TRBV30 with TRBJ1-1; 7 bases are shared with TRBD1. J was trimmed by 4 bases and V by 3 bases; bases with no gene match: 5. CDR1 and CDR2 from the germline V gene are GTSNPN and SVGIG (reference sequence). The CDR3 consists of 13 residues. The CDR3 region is CAWSQGGLTEAFF. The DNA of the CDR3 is TGTGCCTGGAGCCAGGGGGGGCTCACTGAAGCTTTCTTT.

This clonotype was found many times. The CDR3 nucleotides read TGTGCCAGCAGCTCCGGACGGGACGCTGGTGGGGCCAACGTCCTGACTTTC. Translation: CASSSGRDAGGANVLTF. The V call is TRBV7-2, the J call TRBJ2-6; perhaps D is TRBD1 or TRBD2 (5 bases each). Trimming left V 4 bases short and J 3 bases short, with 16 bases between. CDR1 and CDR2 (germline): SGHTA, FQGNSA. This CDR3 comprises 17 residues.

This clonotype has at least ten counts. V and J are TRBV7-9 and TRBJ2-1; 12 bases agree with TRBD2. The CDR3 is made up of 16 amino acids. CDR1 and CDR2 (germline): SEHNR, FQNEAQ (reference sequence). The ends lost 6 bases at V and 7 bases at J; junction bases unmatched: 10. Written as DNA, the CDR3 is TGTGCCAGCAGTAAGACTAGCGGGAGAACTGGGAATGAGCAGTTCTTC. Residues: CASSKTSGRTGNEQFF.

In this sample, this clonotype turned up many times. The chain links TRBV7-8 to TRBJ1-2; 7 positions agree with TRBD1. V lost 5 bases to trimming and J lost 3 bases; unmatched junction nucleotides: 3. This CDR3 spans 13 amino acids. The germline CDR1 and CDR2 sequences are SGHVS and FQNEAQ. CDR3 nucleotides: TGTGCCAGCAGCCCTGACAGGGACTATGGCTACACCTTC. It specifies CASSPDRDYGYTF.

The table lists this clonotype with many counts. CDR3 amino acids: CASSVAGGTKETQYF. The CDR3 nucleotides are TGTGCCAGCAGCGTCGCAGGGGGGACTAAAGAGACCCAGTACTTC. The chain uses TRBV7-3 and TRBJ2-5; D tentatively reads TRBD1 or TRBD2 (7 bases each). The CDR3 length is 15 residues. Trimming stripped 5 bases from V and 3 bases from J, with 16 bases between. Germline-derived CDR1 and CDR2 are SGHTA and FQGTGA.

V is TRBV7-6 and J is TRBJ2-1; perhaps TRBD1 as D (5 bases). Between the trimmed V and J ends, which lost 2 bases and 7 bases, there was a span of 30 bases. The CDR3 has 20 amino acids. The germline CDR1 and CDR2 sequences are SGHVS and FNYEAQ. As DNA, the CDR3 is TGTGCCAGCAGCTTATACTCGGCAGGGCCTGGACAACTCTTGGGGAATGAGCAGTTCTTC. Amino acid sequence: CASSLYSAGPGQLLGNEQFF. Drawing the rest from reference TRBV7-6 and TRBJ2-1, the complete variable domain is GAGVSQSPRYKVTKRGQDVALRCDPISGHVSLYWYRQALGQGPEFLTYFNYEAQQDKSGLPNDRFSAERPEGSISTLTIQRTEQRDSAMYRCASSLYSAGPGQLLGNEQFFGPGTRLTVL.

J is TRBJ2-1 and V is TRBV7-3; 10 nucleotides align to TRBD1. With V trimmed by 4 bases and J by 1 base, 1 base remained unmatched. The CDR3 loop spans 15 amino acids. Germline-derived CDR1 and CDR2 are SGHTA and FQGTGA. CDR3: CASSWTGGSYNEQFF. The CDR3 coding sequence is TGTGCCAGCAGCTGGACAGGGGGATCCTACAATGAGCAGTTCTTC.

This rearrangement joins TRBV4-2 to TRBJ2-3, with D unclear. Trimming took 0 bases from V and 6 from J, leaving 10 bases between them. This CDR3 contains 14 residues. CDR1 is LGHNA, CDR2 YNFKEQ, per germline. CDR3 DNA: TGTGCCAGCAGCCAAGATGGGCAGCGTGATACGCAGTATTTT. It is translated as CASSQDGQRDTQYF.

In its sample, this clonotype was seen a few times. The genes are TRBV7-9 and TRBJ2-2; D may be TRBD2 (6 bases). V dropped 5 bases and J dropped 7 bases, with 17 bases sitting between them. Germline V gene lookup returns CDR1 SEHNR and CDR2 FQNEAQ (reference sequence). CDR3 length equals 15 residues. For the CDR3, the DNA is TGTGCCAGCAGCCGACTAGATGGGGAAGTCGGGGAGCTGTTTTTT. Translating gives CASSRLDGEVGELFF.

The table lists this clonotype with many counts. The CDR3 spells CASSLFPYEQYF. CDR3 coding DNA: TGTGCCAGCAGCCTCTTCCCCTACGAGCAGTACTTC. The J gene is TRBJ2-7, the V gene TRBV7-2; unclear D gene. Trimming stripped 5 bases from V and 2 bases from J, with 7 bases between. Germline lookup yields CDR1 SGHTA and CDR2 FQGNSA. The CDR3 spans 12 residues.